These 23 T cell receptor beta chains were sequenced from one sample in a study of T cell responses to AZD1222 COVID-19 vaccine. TCRdb's table, derived via immunoSEQ multiplex PCR, lists solely in-frame clones and lacks some. The table lists approximately 160,000 clones, about nine tenths of them singletons. Here the sequenced sample was peripheral blood, taken on day 0 of AZD1222 vaccination. The source is an adult in good health.

The gene calls are TRBV19 and TRBJ1-5, with D unresolved. Germline CDR1 and CDR2: LNHDA and SQIVND (reference sequence). This CDR3 has 12 residues. V lost 1 base to trimming and J lost 7 bases, with 5 bases between them. CDR3 sequence reads: CASSIGTQPQHF. In DNA, the CDR3 is TGTGCCAGTAGTATAGGTACCCAGCCCCAGCATTTT.

This rearrangement joins TRBV28 to TRBJ1-1; 7 bases are shared with TRBD1. This CDR3 has 17 amino acids. The V gene's germline CDR1 is MDHEN and CDR2 SYDVKM. Germline trimming cut 6 bases from V and 7 bases from J; bases unmatched to any gene: 20. The CDR3 reads CASRPSDRARDQSEAFF. The CDR3, as DNA: TGTGCCAGCAGACCATCTGACAGGGCCCGGGACCAGAGTGAAGCTTTCTTT.

Worth noting for this clone: Compared with germline, one end of the junction differs, possibly owing to a read error. This chain joins TRBV6-2 or TRBV6-3 and TRBJ2-7; the D is unclear. The germline gives CDR1 MNHEY, CDR2 SVGEGT. CDR3 length: 12 residues. CDR3 bases: TGTGCCAGCAGTTCCCTACGAACATCTCGACGATTC. Encoded protein: CASSSLRTSRRF.

CDR3 sequence (DNA): TGTGCCAGCAGCTTAAGATTAAGACAGGGCGAAGGAGAGACCCAGTACTTC. Amino acids: CASSLRLRQGEGETQYF. The chain combines TRBV11-2 with TRBJ2-5; 7 nucleotides line up with TRBD1. From germline, CDR1 is SGHAT and CDR2 FQNNGV. Germline trimming cut 2 bases from V and 4 bases from J; bases unmatched to any gene: 13. This CDR3 is 17 amino acids long.

The J gene is TRBJ1-1, the V gene TRBV27; a possible D gene is TRBD1 (6 bases). Germline CDR1 is MNHEY and CDR2 is SMNVEV (reference sequence). The CDR3 covers 16 residues. The V end was cut by 5 bases, the J end by 4 bases, with 20 bases between. The chain's CDR3 is CASSGAQGILATEAFF. CDR3 DNA sequence: TGTGCCAGCAGTGGCGCACAGGGAATTCTCGCCACTGAAGCTTTCTTT.

The genes are TRBV11-2 and TRBJ2-4; 9 nucleotides agree with TRBD1. The J segment lost 6 bases and the V segment lost 5 bases, leaving 8 bases of the junction unmatched. CDR1 is SGHAT and CDR2 is FQNNGV in the germline V gene. This CDR3 contains 15 residues. The DNA for the CDR3 is TGTGCCAGCAGCCCCCGGGACAGGGCCTTAAACATTCAGTACTTC. Its protein is CASSPRDRALNIQYF.

This clone was observed a handful of times. V is TRBV9 and J is TRBJ2-7; D may be TRBD1 (5 bases). The CDR3 has 17 residues. V lost 1 base to trimming and J lost 6 bases, with 23 bases between them. In germline, CDR1 is SGDLS, CDR2 YYNGEE. CDR3 bases: TGTGCCAGCAGCGTAACCGCGCTGGTGGGGCTAGTCGGCGAGCAGTACTTC. Residues: CASSVTALVGLVGEQYF.

The rearrangement links TRBV6-5 to TRBJ1-1; the D gene is possibly TRBD1 (5 bases). This CDR3 has 14 residues. The V gene lost 8 bases and the J gene lost 6 bases, with 19 bases spanning the gap. Germline assignment: CDR1 MNHEY and CDR2 SVGAGI. CDR3 protein: CASLWRGLRAEAFF. In DNA, the CDR3 is TGTGCCAGCCTTTGGAGGGGCCTAAGGGCTGAAGCTTTCTTT.

This chain connects TRBV18 to TRBJ1-2; D is ambiguous. This CDR3 contains 13 residues. CDR1 is KGHSH, CDR2 LQKENI, per germline. Trimming took 0 bases from V and 8 from J, leaving 10 bases between them. DNA for the CDR3: TGTGCCAGCTCACCACCGGAGGGTAGCGGCTACACCTTC. Translated: CASSPPEGSGYTF.

This sequence joins TRBV7-2 and TRBJ1-4, with D maybe TRBD1 (5 bases). The germline V and J ends were trimmed by 4 bases and 7 bases, with 16 bases remaining between them. The CDR3 has 15 amino acids. The germline V gene has CDR1 SGHTA and CDR2 FQGNSA. CDR3 protein: CASSSLQGVFEKLFF. Written as DNA, the CDR3 is TGTGCCAGCAGCTCGTTGCAGGGCGTTTTTGAAAAACTGTTTTTT.

V is TRBV10-3 and J is TRBJ1-5; 8 nucleotides align to TRBD1. Germline values: CDR1 ENHRY, CDR2 SYGVKD. The V segment lost 6 bases and the J segment 7 bases; nucleotides outside the gene matches: 5. The CDR3 runs to 13 residues. Here the CDR3 DNA reads TGTGCCATCAGCCAAGGACAGGGACAGCCCCAGCATTTT. It translates to CAISQGQGQPQHF.

This clone has only one observation. The chain recombines TRBV3-1 (or the pseudogene TRBV3-2) with TRBJ1-1, with 8 nucleotides matching TRBD1. CDR1 is LGHDT and CDR2 is YNNKEL in the germline V gene (reference sequence). V lost 2 bases and J lost 0; bases outside the gene matches: 8. The CDR3 loop spans 17 amino acids. The CDR3 nucleotides read TGTGCCAGCAGCCAAACCCCGGGACAGGAGGTGAACACTGAAGCTTTCTTT. Translation gives CASSQTPGQEVNTEAFF.

The count of this clone is one. The V call is TRBV12-3 or TRBV12-4, the J call TRBJ1-2; 9 bases align to TRBD1. Trimming at V came to 4 bases and at J to 6 bases, leaving 3 bases not matched to a gene. The CDR3 runs 13 residues. CDR3 sequence (DNA): TGTGCCAGCAGTTGGGGACAGGGCGATGGCTACACCTTC. Its protein is CASSWGQGDGYTF.

The rearrangement joins TRBV3-1 (or the pseudogene TRBV3-2) to TRBJ1-2; D is unresolved. V lost 1 base and J lost 5, with 8 bases in between. The germline V gene has CDR1 LGHDT and CDR2 YNNKEL (reference sequence). The CDR3 is 13 residues long. The DNA of the CDR3 is TGTGCCAGCAGCCAAGTTCAGGCTTATGGCTACACCTTC. Translating gives CASSQVQAYGYTF.

The rearrangement links TRBV6-5 to TRBJ1-2; TRBD1 might be the D (6 bases). CDR3 length equals 12 residues. Germline V gene lookup returns CDR1 MNHEY and CDR2 SVGAGI. V was pared by 6 bases and J by 8 bases, with 13 bases between. CDR3 in amino acids: CASREGVWGYTF. The DNA of the CDR3 is TGTGCCAGCAGAGAGGGGGTGTGGGGCTACACCTTC.

The V gene is TRBV21-1, the J gene TRBJ1-2. TRBV21-1 counts as a pseudogene. CDR3 length: 16 residues. The CDR3 DNA reads as TGTGCCAGCAGCAAATTTAGGTCCCTCGGGGGCTATGGCTACACCTTC. Translation gives CASSKFRSLGGYGYTF.

This clone has just a few counts. The chain couples TRBV10-2 to TRBJ1-2; TRBD1 aligns across 9 bases. The V segment lost 5 bases and the J segment 5 bases; nucleotides outside the gene matches: 6. The germline V gene encodes CDR1 WSHSY and CDR2 SAAADI. The CDR3 has 14 amino acids. The CDR3 protein is CASSTGDRAYGYTF. In DNA, the CDR3 is TGCGCCAGCAGTACGGGGGACAGGGCGTATGGCTACACCTTC.

This CDR3 reads CASSPRQGKSDTQYF. The CDR3 DNA reads TGTGCCAGCAGCCCCAGACAGGGGAAGTCAGATACGCAGTATTTT. The V call is TRBV14, the J call TRBJ2-3; 8 nucleotides align to TRBD1. CDR3 size: 15 residues. The ends lost 4 bases at V and 4 bases at J; junction bases unmatched: 7. CDR1 is SGHDN, CDR2 FVKESK, per germline.

In its sample, this clone was seen once. The chain joins TRBV5-5 to TRBJ1-4, with TRBD1 as a possible D gene (6 bases). Per germline, CDR1 SGHKS and CDR2 YYEKEE (reference sequence). CDR3 length: 15 residues. The V end was cut by 0 bases, the J end by 8 bases, with 14 bases between. CDR3 sequence reads: CASSLVSGASEKLFF. CDR3 DNA sequence: TGTGCCAGCAGCTTGGTGTCAGGGGCTTCGGAAAAACTGTTTTTT.

The chain carries TRBV11-3 and TRBJ1-5; D gene ambiguous. Per the germline V gene, CDR1 is SGHNT and CDR2 is YENEEA. The CDR3 runs to 11 residues. Deletions cut 5 bases from V and 11 bases from J, with 10 bases between. DNA for the CDR3: TGTGCCAGCAGCCCTAAAGGTACCCAGCATTTT. As protein: CASSPKGTQHF.

The rearrangement uses TRBV10-2 and TRBJ1-5; D is unclear. V gave up 5 bases and J gave up 4 bases, with 15 bases separating them. Per the germline V gene, CDR1 is WSHSY and CDR2 is SAAADI. This CDR3 spans 15 amino acids. The CDR3 loop reads CASSRLGLANQPQHF. The DNA for the CDR3 is TGCGCCAGCAGTAGGCTAGGCTTAGCAAATCAGCCCCAGCATTTT.

V usage is TRBV6-5 and J usage is TRBJ1-2; TRBD1 matches at 11 bases. V was pared by 6 bases and J by 8 bases, with 8 bases of the junction left unmatched. Germline assignment: CDR1 MNHEY and CDR2 SVGAGI. The CDR3 contains 14 residues. CDR3 sequence: CASRWTGGGEGYTF. CDR3 nucleotide sequence: TGTGCCAGCAGATGGACAGGGGGCGGGGAGGGCTACACCTTC.

This clone came up once. V is TRBV3-1 (or the pseudogene TRBV3-2) and J is TRBJ2-4; D ambiguous. Germline V gene data show CDR1 as LGHDT and CDR2 as YNNKEL (reference sequence). CDR3 size: 14 residues. Trimming pared 3 bases from V and 5 bases from J, leaving 11 bases between. As DNA, the CDR3 is TGTGCCAGCAGCCATGTCGCGGACGAAAACATTCAGTACTTC. Translation: CASSHVADENIQYF.